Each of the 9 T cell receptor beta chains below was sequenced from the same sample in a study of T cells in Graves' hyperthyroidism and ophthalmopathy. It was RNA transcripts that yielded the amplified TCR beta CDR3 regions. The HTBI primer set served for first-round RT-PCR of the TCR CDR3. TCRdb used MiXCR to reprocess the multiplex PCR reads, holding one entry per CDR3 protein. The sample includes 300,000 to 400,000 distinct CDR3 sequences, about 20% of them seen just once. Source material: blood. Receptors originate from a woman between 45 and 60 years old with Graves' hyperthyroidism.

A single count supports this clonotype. CDR3 in DNA: TGTGCCAGCAGGGGCATGGGAGGTACGAACACCGGGGAGCTGTTTTTT. Translating it yields CASRGMGGTNTGELFF. The J gene is TRBJ2-2, the V gene TRBV7-9; the D gene is possibly TRBD2 (6 bases). The V end lost 6 bases, the J end lost 0 bases, and 14 bases lay between the germline ends. CDR3 size: 16 residues. The germline CDR1 and CDR2 sequences are SEHNR and FQNEAQ (reference sequence).

The CDR3 region has the DNA TGTGCCAGCAGCCAACGAACTTCTAACTATGGCTACACCTTC. It yields the protein CASSQRTSNYGYTF. The gene calls are TRBV3-1 and TRBJ1-2; D remains ambiguous. The V end lost 2 bases, the J end lost 0 bases, and 7 bases lay between the germline ends. The CDR3 totals 14 residues. CDR1 is LGHDT and CDR2 is YNNKEL in the germline V gene (reference sequence).

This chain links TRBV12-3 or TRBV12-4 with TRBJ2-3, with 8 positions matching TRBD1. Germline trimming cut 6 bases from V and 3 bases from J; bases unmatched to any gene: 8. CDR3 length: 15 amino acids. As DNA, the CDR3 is TGTGCCAGCAGCCCGGACAGGGCGGAGACAGATACGCAGTATTTT. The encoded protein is CASSPDRAETDTQYF.

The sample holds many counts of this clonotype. The CDR3 DNA reads TGTGCCAGCATTATGGACAGTATGAACACTGAAGCTTTCTTT. This gives the protein CASIMDSMNTEAFF. The rearrangement links TRBV2 to TRBJ1-1, with D tentatively TRBD1 (6 bases). Germline CDR1 and CDR2: SNHLY and FYNNEI. The V end lost 7 bases, the J end lost 0 bases, and 12 bases lay between the germline ends. The CDR3 consists of 14 residues.

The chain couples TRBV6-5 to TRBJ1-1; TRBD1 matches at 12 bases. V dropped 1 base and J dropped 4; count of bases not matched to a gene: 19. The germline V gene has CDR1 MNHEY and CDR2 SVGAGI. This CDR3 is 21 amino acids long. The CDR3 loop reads CASSYWPGQGAISGPSTEAFF. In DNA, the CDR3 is TGTGCCAGCAGTTACTGGCCGGGACAGGGGGCCATTTCGGGACCTAGCACTGAAGCTTTCTTT.

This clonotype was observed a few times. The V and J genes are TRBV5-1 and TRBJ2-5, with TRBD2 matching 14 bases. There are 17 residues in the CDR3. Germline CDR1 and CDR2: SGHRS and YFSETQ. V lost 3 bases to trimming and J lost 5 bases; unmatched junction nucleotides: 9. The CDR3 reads CASSSLKTSGGAETQYF. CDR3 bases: TGCGCCAGCAGCTCGCTAAAGACTAGCGGGGGGGCGGAGACCCAGTACTTC.

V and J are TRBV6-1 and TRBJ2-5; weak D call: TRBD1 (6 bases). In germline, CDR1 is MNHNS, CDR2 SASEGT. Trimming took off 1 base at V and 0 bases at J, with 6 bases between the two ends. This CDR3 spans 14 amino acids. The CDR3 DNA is TGTGCCAGCAGTGAAGGGACAGACCAAGAGACCCAGTACTTC. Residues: CASSEGTDQETQYF.

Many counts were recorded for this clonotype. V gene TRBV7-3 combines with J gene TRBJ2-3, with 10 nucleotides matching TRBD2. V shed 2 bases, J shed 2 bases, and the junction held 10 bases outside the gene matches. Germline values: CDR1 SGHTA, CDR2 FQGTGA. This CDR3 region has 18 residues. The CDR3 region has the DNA TGTGCCAGCAGCTTACGTAGCGGGGGGCGCGGGATCACAGATACGCAGTATTTT. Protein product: CASSLRSGGRGITDTQYF.

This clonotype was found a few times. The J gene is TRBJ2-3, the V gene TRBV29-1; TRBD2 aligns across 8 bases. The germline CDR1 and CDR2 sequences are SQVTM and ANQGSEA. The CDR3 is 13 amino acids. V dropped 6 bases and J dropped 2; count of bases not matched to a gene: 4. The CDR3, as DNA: TGCAGCGTCTTAGGACTAGCCACAGATACGCAGTATTTT. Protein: CSVLGLATDTQYF.